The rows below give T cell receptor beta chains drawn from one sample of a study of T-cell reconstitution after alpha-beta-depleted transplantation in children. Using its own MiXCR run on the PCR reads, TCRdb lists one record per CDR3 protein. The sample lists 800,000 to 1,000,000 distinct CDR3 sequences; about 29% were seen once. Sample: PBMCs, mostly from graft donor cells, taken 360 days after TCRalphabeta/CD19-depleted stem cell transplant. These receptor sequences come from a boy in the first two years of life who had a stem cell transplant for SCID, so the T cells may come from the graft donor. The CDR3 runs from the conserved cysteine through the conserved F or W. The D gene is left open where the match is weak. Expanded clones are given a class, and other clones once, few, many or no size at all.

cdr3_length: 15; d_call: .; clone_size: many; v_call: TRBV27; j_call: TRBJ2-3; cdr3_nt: TGTGCCAGCGGGGGGACAGAGACTATAACAGATACGCAGTATTTT; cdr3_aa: CASGGTETITDTQYF
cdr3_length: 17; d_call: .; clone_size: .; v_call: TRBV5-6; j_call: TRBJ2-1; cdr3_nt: TGTGCCAGCAGCTTAATGGGGCCCAAAGCGGCCTACAATGAGCAGTTCTTC; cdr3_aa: CASSLMGPKAAYNEQFF
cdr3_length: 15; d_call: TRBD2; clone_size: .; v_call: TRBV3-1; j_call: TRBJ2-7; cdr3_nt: TGTGCCAGCAGCCCCGGGACTAGCGGGTTCTACGAGCAGTACTTC; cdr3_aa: CASSPGTSGFYEQYF
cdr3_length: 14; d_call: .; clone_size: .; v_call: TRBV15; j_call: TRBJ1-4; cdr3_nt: TGTGCCACCAGCAGAGATAAGGGGCCGGAAAAACTGTTTTTT; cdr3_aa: CATSRDKGPEKLFF
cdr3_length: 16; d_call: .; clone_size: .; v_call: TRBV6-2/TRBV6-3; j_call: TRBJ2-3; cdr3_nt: TGTGCCAGCAGTTACCGCGGGCAGATCCGCACAGATACGCAGTATTTT; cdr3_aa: CASSYRGQIRTDTQYF
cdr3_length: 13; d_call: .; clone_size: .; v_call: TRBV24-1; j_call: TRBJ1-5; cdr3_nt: TGTGCCACCGCGGGCCGCTCAGCTCAGCCCCAGCATTTT; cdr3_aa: CATAGRSAQPQHF
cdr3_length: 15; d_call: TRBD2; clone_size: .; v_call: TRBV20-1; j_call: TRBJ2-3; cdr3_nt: TGCAGTGCTAGAGTCCTAGCGGGGGGCACAGATACGCGGTATTTT; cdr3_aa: CSARVLAGGTDTRYF
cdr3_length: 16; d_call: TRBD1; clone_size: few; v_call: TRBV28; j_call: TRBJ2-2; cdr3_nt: TGTGCCAGCAGTTTCCGGACAGGTCTATTCACCGGGGAGCTGTTTTTT; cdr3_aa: CASSFRTGLFTGELFF
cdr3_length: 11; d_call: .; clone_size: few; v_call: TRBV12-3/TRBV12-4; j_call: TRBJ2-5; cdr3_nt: TGTGCCAGCAGTCGTACGGAGACCCAGTACTTC; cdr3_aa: CASSRTETQYF
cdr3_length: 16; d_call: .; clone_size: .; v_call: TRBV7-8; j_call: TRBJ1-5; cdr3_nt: TGTGCCAGCAGCTTAGAATCGAAGAATAGCAATCAGCCCCAGCATTTT; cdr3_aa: CASSLESKNSNQPQHF
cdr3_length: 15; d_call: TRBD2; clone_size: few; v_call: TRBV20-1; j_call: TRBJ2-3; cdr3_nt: TGCAGTGCTAGGGAGCGGGGGGGCCCGGTAGATACGCAGTATTTT; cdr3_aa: CSARERGGPVDTQYF
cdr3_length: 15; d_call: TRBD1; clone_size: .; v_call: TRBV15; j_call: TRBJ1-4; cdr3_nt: TGTGCCACCAGCTCATACAGGGGGGCTAATGAAAAACTGTTTTTT; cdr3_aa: CATSSYRGANEKLFF
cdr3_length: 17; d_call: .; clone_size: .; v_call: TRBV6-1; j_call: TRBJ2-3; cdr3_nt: TGTGCCAGCAGCCTTACCCGTCCCGGGGCGAGAGCAGATACGCAGTATTTT; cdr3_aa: CASSLTRPGARADTQYF
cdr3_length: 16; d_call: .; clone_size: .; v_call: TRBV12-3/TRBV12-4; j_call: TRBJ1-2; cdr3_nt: TGTGCCAGCAGTCCAAGGGCCCAGGCGGCGGATGGAGGCTACACCTTC; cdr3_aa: CASSPRAQAADGGYTF
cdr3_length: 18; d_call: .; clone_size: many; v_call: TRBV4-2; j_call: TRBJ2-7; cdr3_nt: TGTGCCAGCAGCCTTAGAGGTCAAACTCAATTTTGGACCTACGAGCAGTACTTC; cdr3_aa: CASSLRGQTQFWTYEQYF
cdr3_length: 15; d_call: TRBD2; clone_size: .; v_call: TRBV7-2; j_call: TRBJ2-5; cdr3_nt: TGTGCCAGCAGCATCGGACTAGCGGGGGGAGAGACCCAGTACTTC; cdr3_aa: CASSIGLAGGETQYF
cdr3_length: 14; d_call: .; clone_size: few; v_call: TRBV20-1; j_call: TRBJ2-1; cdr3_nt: TGCAGTGCTATTTACGGACAGACCTACAATGAGCAGTTCTTC; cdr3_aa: CSAIYGQTYNEQFF
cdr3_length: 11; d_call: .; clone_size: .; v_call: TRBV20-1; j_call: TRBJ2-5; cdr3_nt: TGCAGTGCTCCGATCTCGACGTCCCAGTACTTC; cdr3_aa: CSAPISTSQYF
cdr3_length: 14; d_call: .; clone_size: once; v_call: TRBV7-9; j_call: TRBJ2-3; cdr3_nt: TGTGCCAGCAGCTCAAGCGGAAACACAGATACGCAGTATTTT; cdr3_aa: CASSSSGNTDTQYF
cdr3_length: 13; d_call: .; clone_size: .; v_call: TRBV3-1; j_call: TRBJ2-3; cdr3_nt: TGTGCCAGCAGACCCACTAGCACAGATACGCAGTATTTT; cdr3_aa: CASRPTSTDTQYF
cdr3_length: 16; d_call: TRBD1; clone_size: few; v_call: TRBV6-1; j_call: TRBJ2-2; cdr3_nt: TGTGCCAGCAGTGAACCAGGGGGCGCGAACACCGGGGAGCTGTTTTTT; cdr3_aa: CASSEPGGANTGELFF
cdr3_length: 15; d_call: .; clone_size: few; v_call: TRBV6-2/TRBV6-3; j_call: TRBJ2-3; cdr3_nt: TGTGCCAGCAGTCCCGGATGGAGGGACACAGATACGCAGTATTTT; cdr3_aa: CASSPGWRDTDTQYF
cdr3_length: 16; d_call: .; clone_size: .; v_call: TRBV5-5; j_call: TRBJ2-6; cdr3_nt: TGTGCCAGCAGCACCATACAGGCTTCTGGGGCCAACGTCCTGACTTTC; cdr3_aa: CASSTIQASGANVLTF
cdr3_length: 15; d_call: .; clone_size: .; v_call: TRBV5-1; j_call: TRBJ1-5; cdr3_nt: TGCGCCAGCAGCTTGGAGGGCAACCCCTATCAGCCCCAGCATTTT; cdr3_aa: CASSLEGNPYQPQHF